The clone carrying this T cell receptor (beta chain) was counted many times. The target antigen is unknown. This entry belongs to a study of Graves' ophthalmopathy and Graves' hyperthyroidism. Transcripts of RNA were the source for amplifying TCR beta CDR3 regions. Investigators did first-round RT-PCR with HTBI primers, then second-round multiplex PCR. MiXCR, applied by TCRdb to the multiplex PCR reads, yields one record per CDR3 protein. The sample holds over a million distinct CDR3 sequences, about 36% seen once. It was on clinical symptoms, serum thyroxine, TRAb, thyroid ultrasound and orbital computed tomography that diagnosis relied. CDR3 length: 14 amino acids. Germline V CDR1 and CDR2: SGHRS, YFSETQ. The ends lost 7 bases at V and 0 bases at J; junction bases unmatched: 6. Study-wide findings and caveats: Most expanded clonotypes from thyroid (those above 0.001 frequency) were also found in blood.

The sequence was collected from an adult man with Graves' hyperthyroidism. The chain links TRBV5-1 to TRBJ1-1; 7 bases align to TRBD1. The material sequenced was peripheral blood or thyroid tissue (not recorded which). CDR3 in DNA: TGCGCCAGCGGGGGGGGACAGATGAACACTGAAGCTTTCTTT. Its protein product is CASGGGQMNTEAFF. The complete variable domain, with remaining parts taken from reference TRBV5-1 and TRBJ1-1, reads KAGVTQTPRYLIKTRGQQVTLSCSPISGHRSVSWYQQTPGQGLQFLFEYFSETQRNKGNFPGRFSGRQFSNSRSEMNVSTLELGDSALYLCASGGGQMNTEAFFGQGTRLTVV.